These 21 T cell receptor beta chains were sequenced from one sample in a study of T cells after yellow fever vaccination. TCRdb itself ran the 5' RACE reads through MiXCR, one entry per CDR3 protein. The table has under 150,000 distinct CDR3 sequences, 7% to 9% seen once. Here the sequenced sample was CD4+ T cells sorted from PBMCs, taken 5 days after the yellow fever booster vaccination. The receptors shown here come from a man aged 25-40 years who received the YFV17D yellow fever vaccine.

In its sample, this clonotype was seen many times. V gene TRBV4-3 combines with J gene TRBJ2-3, with 11 bases that match TRBD2. The CDR3 consists of 18 residues. Losses at the gene ends were 3 bases for V and 0 bases for J; bases not matched to a gene: 8. CDR1 LGHNA and CDR2 YSLEER come from the germline V gene. The CDR3 nucleotides read TGCGCCAGCAGCCAGGATCCTAGCGGGAGGCCCAGCACAGATACGCAGTATTTT. This sequence encodes CASSQDPSGRPSTDTQYF.

This clonotype showed up many times. The chain employs TRBV10-3 and TRBJ2-3; tentatively, D is TRBD2 (6 bases). Germline V gives CDR1 ENHRY, CDR2 SYGVKD. V lost 8 bases, J lost 0 bases, and 24 bases lay in between. The CDR3 loop spans 18 amino acids. The CDR3 protein is CAILWGVVIRISTDTQYF. The CDR3 coding sequence is TGTGCCATCTTGTGGGGGGTGGTGATTCGCATTAGCACAGATACGCAGTATTTT.

On this clonotype: Just one base apart from a much larger clone, this may be a read error. In DNA, the CDR3 is TGTGCCAGCAGCTTAGAACGGGGAGGGGGGCAGTTCTTC. It encodes CASSLERGGGQFF. The V call is TRBV7-2, the J call TRBJ2-1, with TRBD2 as a possible D gene (7 bases). The germline V gene has CDR1 SGHTA and CDR2 FQGNSA. This CDR3 has 13 amino acids. V lost 1 base and J lost 12, with 13 bases in between.

The table lists this clonotype with many counts. The chain recombines TRBV20-1 with TRBJ2-1; 9 bases line up with TRBD2. Germline assignment: CDR1 DFQATT and CDR2 SNEGSKA (reference sequence). The CDR3 spans 14 residues. The junction had 10 bases not matched to a gene; V was cut back by 5 bases and J by 8 bases. The CDR3 here is CSAHGGAGGYEQFF. CDR3 sequence (DNA): TGCAGTGCTCACGGGGGAGCGGGAGGCTATGAGCAGTTCTTC.

This clonotype was recorded at least ten times. The genes are TRBV29-1 and TRBJ2-7; TRBD1 matches 8 bases. The germline CDR1 and CDR2 sequences are SQVTM and ANQGSEA. V shed 7 bases and J 5 bases; nucleotides not matched to a gene: 10. This CDR3 is built from 13 residues. Here the CDR3 reads CSALRDRGDEQYF. The CDR3 nucleotides read TGCAGCGCCCTCCGCGACAGGGGTGACGAGCAGTACTTC.

This clonotype was seen at least ten times. This chain links TRBV20-1 with TRBJ2-1; tentatively, D is TRBD1 or TRBD2 (6 bases each). From germline, CDR1 is DFQATT and CDR2 SNEGSKA (reference sequence). The CDR3 has 16 amino acids. V lost 1 base and J 8 bases, leaving 21 bases between the germline ends. Here the CDR3 reads CSARGFPRGLSDEQFF. The DNA of the CDR3 is TGCAGTGCTAGAGGATTCCCCCGGGGGCTTTCCGATGAGCAGTTCTTC.

This clonotype was recorded a few times. The chain is built from TRBV19 and TRBJ2-7, with 8 bases identical to TRBD2. Germline CDR1 is LNHDA and CDR2 is SQIVND (reference sequence). This CDR3 region has 16 residues. The V and J ends lost 5 bases and 4 bases, in that order; junction bases with no gene match: 13. The CDR3 DNA reads as TGTGCCAGTAGTTCCCCCGGGAGGGGGGCGGATTACGAGCAGTACTTC. Encoded protein: CASSSPGRGADYEQYF. Using reference TRBV19 and TRBJ2-7 for the parts outside the CDR3, the full variable domain is DGGITQSPKYLFRKEGQNVTLSCEQNLNHDAMYWYRQDPGQGLRLIYYSQIVNDFQKGDIAEGYSVSREKKESFPLTVTSAQKNPTAFYLCASSSPGRGADYEQYFGPGTRLTVT.

This clonotype was seen at least ten times. The chain is built from TRBV20-1 and TRBJ2-1, with D perhaps matching TRBD1 or TRBD2 (5 bases each). This CDR3 has 14 amino acids. V lost 0 bases and J lost 9, with 15 bases in between. Germline V gene lookup returns CDR1 DFQATT and CDR2 SNEGSKA (reference sequence). The CDR3, as DNA: TGCAGTGCTAGAGACGGGGCCAAAGAGGGTGAGCAGTTCTTC. Amino acid sequence: CSARDGAKEGEQFF.

This clonotype was detected ten times or more. The chain joins TRBV6-5 to TRBJ2-5; possible D gene TRBD1, 5 bases. CDR1 is MNHEY and CDR2 is SVGAGI in the germline V gene. The CDR3 totals 14 residues. The germline V and J ends were trimmed by 4 bases and 5 bases, with 14 bases remaining between them. The CDR3 loop reads CASSWGSSVETQYF. CDR3 nucleotides: TGTGCCAGCAGTTGGGGCAGTTCGGTGGAGACCCAGTACTTC.

The table lists this clonotype with many counts. The chain carries TRBV25-1 and TRBJ2-1; 14 bases fit TRBD2. The CDR3 spans 18 residues. Germline CDR1 and CDR2: MGHDK and SYGVNS. Trimming cost V 5 bases and J 0 bases; bases outside gene matches: 6. The CDR3 reads CASSRTSGRSSSYNEQFF. The DNA for the CDR3 is TGTGCCAGCAGTAGGACTAGCGGGAGGTCAAGCTCCTACAATGAGCAGTTCTTC.

Ten or more counts support this clonotype. V gene TRBV27 combines with J gene TRBJ2-3, with 9 bases that match TRBD2. Unmatched junction bases numbered 10, after V lost 6 bases and J lost 0 bases. The CDR3 length is 17 residues. Germline-derived CDR1 and CDR2 are MNHEY and SMNVEV (reference sequence). The CDR3 spells CASRGGLASRSTDTQYF. CDR3 DNA: TGTGCCAGCAGAGGGGGACTAGCCTCTAGGAGCACAGATACGCAGTATTTT.

This clonotype was counted ten times or more. The chain employs TRBV10-1 and TRBJ2-2; D remains ambiguous. The length of the CDR3 is 13 residues. The V gene's germline CDR1 is WNHNN and CDR2 SYGVQD (reference sequence). Between the trimmed V and J ends, which lost 4 bases and 0 bases, there was a span of 3 bases. This CDR3 is CASSAANTGELFF. CDR3 coding DNA: TGCGCCAGCAGTGCAGCGAACACCGGGGAGCTGTTTTTT.

In its sample, this clonotype was seen many times. The chain joins TRBV7-2 to TRBJ1-1; D unclear. Trimming took 5 bases from V and 4 from J, leaving 17 bases between them. The CDR3 extends over 15 amino acids. From germline, CDR1 is SGHTA and CDR2 FQGNSA. CDR3 sequence reads: CASSPPGTWRTEAFF. The DNA of the CDR3 is TGTGCCAGCAGCCCCCCCGGCACTTGGCGCACTGAAGCTTTCTTT.

This clonotype appeared many times. The chain joins TRBV28 to TRBJ2-7; D perhaps matches TRBD1 (6 bases). The CDR3 extends over 13 amino acids. CDR1 is MDHEN, CDR2 SYDVKM, per germline. V was shortened by 7 bases and J by 6 bases, with 16 bases between the two germline ends. The CDR3 spells CASTAGEHTEQYF. The DNA for the CDR3 is TGTGCCAGCACAGCAGGGGAGCACACCGAGCAGTACTTC.

For this clonotype: This sequence may be a read error, since a much larger clone differs from it by one base. This chain joins TRBV7-2 and TRBJ2-7, with TRBD1 matching 7 bases. Losses at the gene ends were 6 bases for V and 1 base for J; bases not matched to a gene: 6. Germline CDR1 and CDR2: SGHTA and FQGNSA. The CDR3 runs to 14 residues. The CDR3 protein is CASRLQGQSYEQYF. CDR3 bases: TGTGCCAGCAGATTACAGGGACAGTCCTACGAGCAGTACTTC. The variable domain in full, completed from reference TRBV7-2 and TRBJ2-7, reads GAGVSQSPSNKVTEKGKDVELRCDPISGHTALYWYRQSLGQGLEFLIYFQGNSAPDKSGLPSDRFSAERTGGSVSTLTIQRTQQEDSAVYLCASRLQGQSYEQYFGPGTRLTVT.

V and J are TRBV5-1 and TRBJ2-1, with 9 bases fitting TRBD2. Germline CDR1 and CDR2: SGHRS and YFSETQ. Trimming cost V 0 bases and J 6 bases; bases outside gene matches: 7. This CDR3 has 16 amino acids. CDR3 nucleotides: TGCGCCAGCAGCTTGGGGGGCGGGAGGGTTGGCAATGAGCAGTTCTTC. It codes for CASSLGGGRVGNEQFF. Drawing the rest from reference TRBV5-1 and TRBJ2-1, the complete variable domain is KAGVTQTPRYLIKTRGQQVTLSCSPISGHRSVSWYQQTPGQGLQFLFEYFSETQRNKGNFPGRFSGRQFSNSRSEMNVSTLELGDSALYLCASSLGGGRVGNEQFFGPGTRLTVL.

This clonotype was found many times. The CDR3 here is CASSPTRYNEQFF. CDR3 sequence (DNA): TGCGCCAGCAGCCCCACTCGTTACAATGAGCAGTTCTTC. The gene calls are TRBV5-1 and TRBJ2-1; no reliable D call. Trimming left V 4 bases short and J 4 bases short, with 9 bases between. Germline V CDR1 and CDR2: SGHRS, YFSETQ. The CDR3 loop spans 13 amino acids.

The rearrangement uses TRBV10-3 and TRBJ2-2, with 8 bases lining up with TRBD1. V shed 6 bases and J 1 base; nucleotides not matched to a gene: 4. Germline V CDR1 and CDR2: ENHRY, SYGVKD. The length of the CDR3 is 15 residues. DNA for the CDR3: TGTGCCATCAGCCCCGGGACAGGGAACACCGGGGAGCTGTTTTTT. It is translated as CAISPGTGNTGELFF.

This clonotype has a count of ten or more. The V and J genes are TRBV7-9 and TRBJ1-4; tentative D call: TRBD1 (5 bases). Trimming took 1 base from V and 8 from J, leaving 20 bases between them. This CDR3 region has 17 residues. Germline-derived CDR1 and CDR2 are SEHNR and FQNEAQ (reference sequence). The chain's CDR3 is CASSLGDRDLRREKLFF. The DNA for the CDR3 is TGTGCCAGCAGCTTAGGAGACCGGGACCTTCGGAGAGAAAAACTGTTTTTT.

This clonotype was counted many times. This chain connects TRBV12-3 or TRBV12-4 to TRBJ2-1, with D tentatively TRBD2 (6 bases). V lost 1 base to trimming and J lost 9 bases, with 13 bases between them. The CDR3 runs 14 residues. CDR3 sequence (DNA): TGTGCCAGCAGTTTAGATGGTCTAGCGTCTGAGCAGTTCTTC. Its translation is CASSLDGLASEQFF.

This clonotype was recorded many times. This chain links TRBV7-2 with TRBJ2-7, with TRBD2 matching over 11 bases. The length of the CDR3 is 15 residues. The J segment lost 2 bases and the V segment lost 3 bases, leaving 3 bases of the junction unmatched. Germline CDR1 SGHTA, CDR2 FQGNSA. This chain's CDR3 is CASSLGTSGPYEQYF. In nucleotides, the CDR3 is TGTGCCAGCAGCTTGGGGACTAGCGGCCCCTACGAGCAGTACTTC.